The present entry profiles one T cell receptor (beta chain) with its context. Antigen: not known. These data originate in a study of memory CD4+ T cells and cytomegalovirus serostatus. General study findings and limits: 67 of 164 known CMV-associated TCRbeta sequences appeared in CD4+ memory.

The CDR3 spans 13 residues. Germline lookup yields CDR1 MNHEY and CDR2 SMNVEV (reference sequence). V gave up 6 bases and J gave up 5 bases, with 11 bases separating them. The sort gate was single viable CD3+CD4+CD8-CD45RO+ cells for memory CD4+ T cells. TCRdb's table, derived via immunoSEQ multiplex PCR, lists solely in-frame clones and lacks some. The data show about 50,000 clones, approximately 83% seen once. V usage is TRBV27 and J usage is TRBJ2-1; no firm D call. The source material was memory CD4+ T cells from blood. The TCR comes from an adult in good health and CMV-seronegative. The CDR3 is CASRILVNNEQFF. The CDR3 nucleotides read TGTGCCAGCAGGATCCTCGTCAACAATGAGCAGTTCTTC.